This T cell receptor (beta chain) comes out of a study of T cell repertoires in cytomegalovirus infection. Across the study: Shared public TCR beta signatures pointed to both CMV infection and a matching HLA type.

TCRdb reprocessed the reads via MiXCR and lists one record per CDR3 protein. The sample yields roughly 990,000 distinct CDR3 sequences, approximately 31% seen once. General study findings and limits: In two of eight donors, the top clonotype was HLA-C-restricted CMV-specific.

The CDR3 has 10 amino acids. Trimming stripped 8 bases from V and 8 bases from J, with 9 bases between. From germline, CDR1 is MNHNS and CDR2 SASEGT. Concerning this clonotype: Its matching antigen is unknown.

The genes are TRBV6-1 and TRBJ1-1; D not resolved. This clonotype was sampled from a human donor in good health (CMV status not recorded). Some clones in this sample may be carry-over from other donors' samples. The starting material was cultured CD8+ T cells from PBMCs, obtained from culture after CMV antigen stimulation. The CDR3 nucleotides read TGTGCCAGCTTGGACGTAGAAGCTTTCTTT. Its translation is CASLDVEAFF.